Each of the 27 T cell receptor beta chains below was sequenced from the same sample in a study of cytomegalovirus exposure and HLA in healthy donors. The PCR contained 60 Vbeta and 13 Jbeta primers. Assay: immunoSEQ multiplex PCR; the TCRdb copy retains only in-frame clones and omits some. The sample yields approximately 170,000 clones, around 85% seen once. The sequenced sample was PBMCs. These TCRs come from a male donor in good health and CMV-seronegative.

Here the CDR3 DNA reads TGTGCCATCAGTGGGGGACAGGGATACACTGAAGCTTTCTTT. Protein product: CAISGGQGYTEAFF. This sequence joins TRBV10-3 and TRBJ1-1; 9 bases line up with TRBD1. V was clipped by 4 bases and J by 3 bases; unmatched bases: 3. This CDR3 is built from 14 residues. Germline V gives CDR1 ENHRY, CDR2 SYGVKD.

The rearrangement uses TRBV2 and TRBJ1-5, with 8 bases fitting TRBD1. The CDR3 length is 15 residues. V lost 4 bases and J lost 3; bases outside the gene matches: 5. Germline V gives CDR1 SNHLY, CDR2 FYNNEI. The CDR3 DNA reads TGTGCCAGCAGTGTCCAGGGGGCGGACAATCAGCCCCAGCATTTT. Its translation: CASSVQGADNQPQHF.

This clone was seen once. The chain combines TRBV11-2 with TRBJ1-6; D is uncertain. The CDR3 is 16 residues long. Trimming removed 7 bases at V and 7 bases at J, with 20 bases between. Germline CDR1 reads SGHAT; CDR2 reads FQNNGV. CDR3 DNA: TGTGCCAGCACCCGTGCACCTAGCCCCTTCAATTCACCCCTCCACTTT. Its protein product is CASTRAPSPFNSPLHF. Full variable domain (outside the CDR3, taken from reference TRBV11-2 and TRBJ1-6): EAGVAQSPRYKIIEKRQSVAFWCNPISGHATLYWYQQILGQGPKLLIQFQNNGVVDDSQLPKDRFSAERLKGVDSTLKIQPAKLEDSAVYLCASTRAPSPFNSPLHFGNGTRLTVT.

This chain links TRBV5-1 with TRBJ2-7; tentative D call: TRBD1 (5 bases). The CDR3 runs to 13 residues. Germline assignment: CDR1 SGHRS and CDR2 YFSETQ. Trimming cost V 4 bases and J 3 bases, with 11 bases left between them. The CDR3 sequence is CASSPGQSYEQYF. The CDR3, as DNA: TGCGCCAGCAGCCCCGGACAAAGCTACGAGCAGTACTTC.

This sequence joins TRBV5-1 and TRBJ2-4; 8 nucleotides match TRBD2. Germline CDR1 SGHRS, CDR2 YFSETQ. This CDR3 is 14 amino acids long. V lost 4 bases and J lost 6; bases outside the gene matches: 6. The CDR3 nucleotides are TGCGCCAGCAGCCGGGGGGGCGACCGAAACATTCAGTACTTC. It is translated as CASSRGGDRNIQYF.

V usage is TRBV19 and J usage is TRBJ1-5, with 7 bases matching TRBD1. With V trimmed by 8 bases and J by 6 bases, 7 bases remained unmatched. The germline CDR1 and CDR2 sequences are LNHDA and SQIVND (reference sequence). This CDR3 is 13 amino acids long. As DNA, the CDR3 is TGTGCCAGTTCTGACAGGGCGGGTCAGCCCCAGCATTTT. It is translated as CASSDRAGQPQHF.

The chain couples TRBV7-9 to TRBJ2-5; 7 nucleotides match TRBD2. The germline V gene encodes CDR1 SEHNR and CDR2 FQNEAQ (reference sequence). The ends lost 5 bases at V and 5 bases at J; junction bases unmatched: 5. The CDR3 contains 13 residues. CDR3 coding DNA: TGTGCCAGCAGCCTACTAGCGTCGGAGACCCAGTACTTC. This gives the protein CASSLLASETQYF. Together with reference TRBV7-9 and TRBJ2-5, the CDR3 gives the full variable domain: DTGVSQNPRHKITKRGQNVTFRCDPISEHNRLYWYRQTLGQGPEFLTYFQNEAQLEKSRLLSDRFSAERPKGSFSTLEIQRTEQGDSAMYLCASSLLASETQYFGPGTRLLVL.

The chain uses TRBV21-1 and TRBJ2-3; the table gives TRBD1 as D, unverified against the DNA. TRBV21-1 has pseudogene status. The CDR3 sequence is 11 residues long. The CDR3 DNA is TGTGCCAGCAGAGGGGATATGACAGCTCTTTTT. The encoded protein is CASRGDMTALF.

The V and J genes are TRBV10-3 and TRBJ1-5, with TRBD1 as a possible D gene (6 bases). Deletions cut 5 bases from V and 4 bases from J, with 9 bases between. The CDR3 spans 13 residues. Germline CDR1 is ENHRY and CDR2 is SYGVKD. The CDR3 DNA follows: TGTGCCATCAGTAACAGGGTGAATCAGCCCCAGCATTTT. Translation gives CAISNRVNQPQHF.

V usage is TRBV15 and J usage is TRBJ2-3; 9 positions agree with TRBD2. V was clipped by 1 base and J by 4 bases; unmatched bases: 6. CDR1 and CDR2 (germline): LNHNV, YYDKDF (reference sequence). CDR3 length equals 16 residues. CDR3 amino acids: CATSRALAGSADTQYF. Here the CDR3 DNA reads TGTGCCACCAGCAGAGCTCTAGCGGGGTCAGCAGATACGCAGTATTTT.

This rearrangement joins TRBV5-1 to TRBJ2-3; 9 positions agree with TRBD1. This CDR3 region has 16 residues. With 0 bases clipped from V and 7 bases from J, the junction kept 9 bases outside the gene matches. Looked up from germline, CDR1 is SGHRS and CDR2 is YFSETQ. In DNA, the CDR3 is TGCGCCAGCAGCTTGGCGCCCGGGACAGGGCGAAATACGCAGTATTTT. Its translation: CASSLAPGTGRNTQYF.

The table lists this clone with a few counts. The rearrangement uses TRBV7-9 and TRBJ1-5; D gene uncertain. V lost 5 bases and J 7 bases, leaving 15 bases between the germline ends. CDR1 is SEHNR and CDR2 is FQNEAQ in the germline V gene (reference sequence). There are 14 residues in the CDR3. CDR3 region: CASSPSGGGQPQHF. The CDR3 nucleotides read TGTGCCAGCAGCCCCTCAGGTGGTGGACAGCCCCAGCATTTT.

This chain connects TRBV5-1 to TRBJ1-1; TRBD1 matches at 11 bases. From germline, CDR1 is SGHRS and CDR2 YFSETQ. This CDR3 is built from 14 residues. Trimming at V came to 2 bases and at J to 6 bases, leaving 3 bases not matched to a gene. The CDR3: CASSLPGQGAEAFF. The CDR3 DNA is TGCGCCAGCAGCTTACCGGGACAGGGGGCTGAAGCTTTCTTT.

In DNA form, the CDR3 reads TGTGCCAGCAGCCCAACAGCCCGATCCGGTAATTCACCCCTCCACTTT. This encodes CASSPTARSGNSPLHF. The chain uses TRBV5-4 and TRBJ1-6; D gene ambiguous. The CDR3 has 16 residues. CDR1 SGHNT and CDR2 YYREEE come from the germline V gene (reference sequence). Trimming removed 4 bases from V and 6 bases from J, with 17 bases in between.

CDR3 loop: CASSGTDLNQPQHF. The DNA of the CDR3 is TGTGCCAGCAGTGGCACAGACCTCAATCAGCCCCAGCATTTT. The chain carries TRBV2 and TRBJ1-5, with D uncertain. V gave up 4 bases and J gave up 3 bases, with 10 bases separating them. The CDR3 extends over 14 amino acids. Germline loops: CDR1 SNHLY, CDR2 FYNNEI. Filled out from reference TRBV2 and TRBJ1-5, the complete variable domain reads EPEVTQTPSHQVTQMGQEVILRCVPISNHLYFYWYRQILGQKVEFLVSFYNNEISEKSEIFDDQFSVERPDGSNFTLKIRSTKLEDSAMYFCASSGTDLNQPQHFGDGTRLSIL.

The rearrangement links TRBV5-1 to TRBJ1-1, with TRBD1 matching 7 bases. The germline V gene has CDR1 SGHRS and CDR2 YFSETQ. The V segment lost 3 bases and the J segment 5 bases; nucleotides outside the gene matches: 7. The CDR3 consists of 14 residues. Here the CDR3 reads CASSSTTGATEAFF. The CDR3 region has the DNA TGCGCCAGCAGCTCGACCACAGGGGCGACTGAAGCTTTCTTT.

This clone showed up just once. The chain joins TRBV2 to TRBJ2-7, with D tentatively TRBD2 (6 bases). This CDR3 contains 13 residues. Germline V gene data show CDR1 as SNHLY and CDR2 as FYNNEI. V lost 5 bases and J 2 bases, leaving 10 bases between the germline ends. The DNA of the CDR3 is TGTGCCAGCAGTCGGACGGGGGCCTACGAGCAGTACTTC. Its protein product is CASSRTGAYEQYF.

The CDR3, as DNA: TGCGCCAGCAGCTCCCCCCCTAGCGGGTACGGTCAAGAGACCCAGTACTTC. Its translation: CASSSPPSGYGQETQYF. V is TRBV4-1 and J is TRBJ2-5; 8 bases match TRBD2. The trim removed 5 bases at V and 2 bases at J, leaving 13 bases unmatched. Germline CDR1 reads MGHRA; CDR2 reads YSYEKL. The length of the CDR3 is 17 residues.

In its sample, this clone was seen a few times. This chain connects TRBV25-1 to TRBJ2-2, with unresolved D. CDR1 is MGHDK, CDR2 SYGVNS, per germline. CDR3 length: 13 amino acids. The V end lost 5 bases, the J end lost 0 bases, and 4 bases lay between the germline ends. CDR3 residues: CASSLTNTGELFF. CDR3 nucleotide sequence: TGTGCCAGCAGTCTAACGAACACCGGGGAGCTGTTTTTT.

The gene calls are TRBV18 and TRBJ2-7; D gene uncertain. The germline V and J ends were trimmed by 6 bases and 1 base, with 13 bases remaining between them. This CDR3 has 14 amino acids. In germline, CDR1 is KGHSH, CDR2 LQKENI. CDR3: CASSPEVGSYEQYF. The CDR3 nucleotides read TGTGCCAGCTCCCCCGAGGTTGGGTCCTACGAGCAGTACTTC.

This clone was observed a handful of times. This chain links TRBV7-9 with TRBJ1-1; 9 bases match TRBD1. The trim removed 4 bases at V and 2 bases at J, leaving 2 bases unmatched. The V gene's germline CDR1 is SEHNR and CDR2 FQNEAQ (reference sequence). CDR3 size: 14 residues. The CDR3 protein is CASSSDRGNTEAFF. CDR3 DNA: TGTGCCAGCAGCTCGGACAGGGGCAACACTGAAGCTTTCTTT.

The chain joins TRBV11-3 to TRBJ2-7, with TRBD1 matching over 8 bases. V was clipped by 4 bases and J by 5 bases; unmatched bases: 10. The CDR3 covers 15 residues. Germline V gives CDR1 SGHNT, CDR2 YENEEA. The CDR3 region has the DNA TGTGCCAGCAGCTCTGGGGCAGGGGGCAGGAACGAGCAGTACTTC. Protein: CASSSGAGGRNEQYF. The full variable domain, rest sourced from reference TRBV11-3 and TRBJ2-7, is EAGVVQSPRYKIIEKKQPVAFWCNPISGHNTLYWYLQNLGQGPELLIRYENEEAVDDSQLPKDRFSAERLKGVDSTLKIQPAELGDSAVYLCASSSGAGGRNEQYFGPGTRLTVT.

The chain links TRBV30 to TRBJ2-1, with TRBD2 identical over 11 bases. V lost 4 bases, J lost 3 bases, and 14 bases stayed unmatched. Germline V lookup: CDR1 GTSNPN, CDR2 SVGIG (reference sequence). The CDR3 loop spans 18 amino acids. This chain's CDR3 is CAWNGRGSGGGYYNEQFF. The CDR3 DNA follows: TGTGCCTGGAATGGGAGGGGTAGCGGGGGGGGATACTACAATGAGCAGTTCTTC.

This clone was seen more than once but under ten times. The chain has TRBV19 and TRBJ1-5, with D unresolved. Germline-derived CDR1 and CDR2 are LNHDA and SQIVND (reference sequence). This CDR3 contains 18 residues. Trimming took off 0 bases at V and 0 bases at J, with 15 bases between the two ends. CDR3: CASSIDLISGLSNQPQHF. The CDR3 region has the DNA TGTGCCAGTAGTATAGACCTCATATCAGGCCTTAGCAATCAGCCCCAGCATTTT.

The chain is built from TRBV20-1 and TRBJ2-1; D is possibly TRBD2 (6 bases). Per the germline V gene, CDR1 is DFQATT and CDR2 is SNEGSKA (reference sequence). This CDR3 has 11 residues. V was trimmed by 5 bases and J by 12 bases, leaving 14 bases between them. The CDR3 coding sequence is TGCAGTGCTCGGGACCCGCGGGGGCAGTTCTTC. Its protein product is CSARDPRGQFF.

V usage is TRBV2 and J usage is TRBJ2-2, with 8 bases matching TRBD1. The ends lost 7 bases at V and 5 bases at J; junction bases unmatched: 9. From germline, CDR1 is SNHLY and CDR2 FYNNEI. This CDR3 spans 15 amino acids. The CDR3 here is CASTKDRGLTGELFF. The CDR3 DNA reads TGTGCCAGCACCAAAGACAGGGGATTGACCGGGGAGCTGTTTTTT.

This rearrangement joins TRBV6-4 to TRBJ2-2; 9 bases align to TRBD1. The germline gives CDR1 MRHNA, CDR2 SNTAGT. This CDR3 has 18 amino acids. Trimming removed 3 bases from V and 6 bases from J; junction bases left unmatched: 14. The CDR3 DNA reads as TGTGCCAGCAGTGAGGTAAGATGGGGGACAGGGTTCCCCGGGGAGCTGTTTTTT. Protein: CASSEVRWGTGFPGELFF.